These 10 T cell receptor beta chains share one sample of origin, sequenced in a study of molecular identifiers for immune sequencing clone quantification. TCRdb reanalysed the PCR reads using MiXCR and keeps one entry per CDR3 protein. This table has hundreds of thousands of distinct CDR3 sequences, roughly 25% appearing once. Sequencing used naive CD8+ T cells from blood, with Jurkat cell RNA spiked in. Subset given: FACS-sorted CD8+CD4-CCR7+CD45RA+ naive T cells. Receptor source: a human donor in good health. Some libraries in this study had Jurkat cell RNA spiked in.

A few counts support this clonotype. The chain joins TRBV29-1 to TRBJ2-2; possible D gene TRBD1, 6 bases. The germline V gene encodes CDR1 SQVTM and CDR2 ANQGSEA. This CDR3 is 15 amino acids long. Trimming took off 1 base at V and 6 bases at J, with 15 bases between the two ends. The CDR3 spells CSVEGGGQGPGELFF. The DNA for the CDR3 is TGCAGCGTTGAAGGGGGTGGGCAGGGGCCCGGGGAGCTGTTTTTT.

This clonotype was seen a handful of times. This may stem from a read error, because a much larger clone lies one nucleotide away. The CDR3 ends on some other residue instead of the conserved phenylalanine or tryptophan, so this is likely a read error. The genes are TRBV29-1 and TRBJ2-2; D is possibly TRBD2 (6 bases). The germline V gene encodes CDR1 SQVTM and CDR2 ANQGSEA. V lost 3 bases, J lost 5 bases, and 16 bases lay in between. This CDR3 has 15 residues. CDR3 DNA sequence: TGCAGCGTTGATAGTGGCGCGGAGGGGACCGGGGAGCTGTTTCTT. Translating gives CSVDSGAEGTGELFL.

There are a few counts of this clonotype. V and J are TRBV20-1 and TRBJ2-1, with TRBD2 identical over 8 bases. Germline V gene sequence: CDR1 DFQATT, CDR2 SNEGSKA (reference sequence). This CDR3 has 15 amino acids. V lost 5 bases, J lost 4 bases, and 10 bases stayed unmatched. The CDR3 DNA reads as TGCAGTGCTCCCCTACTAGCGGCGTCATACAATGAGCAGTTCTTC. Protein: CSAPLLAASYNEQFF.

CDR3 in amino acids: CASSSAGLAGAREFF. The CDR3 nucleotides are TGTGCCAGCAGCTCCGCGGGACTAGCGGGAGCCCGGGAGTTCTTC. The genes are TRBV13 and TRBJ2-1; 14 bases are shared with TRBD2. CDR1 PRHDT and CDR2 FYEKMQ come from the germline V gene (reference sequence). The V and J ends lost 4 bases and 14 bases, in that order; junction bases with no gene match: 10. This CDR3 region has 15 residues.

Concerning this clonotype: Germline is not matched at one junction end, which may reflect a read error. The rearrangement joins TRBV5-3 to TRBJ2-5; D not resolved. TRBV5-3 is filed as an ORF, its function uncertain. The CDR3 contains 12 residues. The CDR3 sequence: CASSLAQEIQYF. Written as DNA, the CDR3 is TGTGCCAGCAGCTTGGCCCAGGAGATCCAGTACTTC.

The rearrangement links TRBV28 to TRBJ2-2; possibly TRBD2 for D (6 bases). CDR3 length: 14 amino acids. V lost 5 bases and J lost 4, with 11 bases in between. The V gene's germline CDR1 is MDHEN and CDR2 SYDVKM. DNA for the CDR3: TGTGCCAGCAGTGTAGCGGACCCCACCGGGGAGCTGTTTTTT. Its protein product is CASSVADPTGELFF.

In this sample, this clonotype turned up a few times. This sequence joins TRBV7-6 and TRBJ1-2; D possibly corresponds to TRBD1 (6 bases). Germline CDR1 SGHVS, CDR2 FNYEAQ. The CDR3 extends over 18 amino acids. Trimming cost V 1 base and J 3 bases, with 21 bases left between them. CDR3: CASSLGTGSRGLYYGYTF. As DNA, the CDR3 is TGTGCCAGCAGCTTAGGAACAGGGTCCCGAGGACTTTACTATGGCTACACCTTC. The entire variable domain, with the rest obtained from reference TRBV7-6 and TRBJ1-2, is as follows: GAGVSQSPRYKVTKRGQDVALRCDPISGHVSLYWYRQALGQGPEFLTYFNYEAQQDKSGLPNDRFSAERPEGSISTLTIQRTEQRDSAMYRCASSLGTGSRGLYYGYTFGSGTRLTVV.

This clonotype showed up many times. V is TRBV4-1 and J is TRBJ2-1; the D gene is possibly TRBD2 (5 bases). The CDR3 is made up of 16 amino acids. Germline values: CDR1 MGHRA, CDR2 YSYEKL. The ends were cut back, 0 bases at V and 0 bases at J, with 9 bases in the middle. The CDR3 loop is CASSQDSGSSYNEQFF. As DNA, the CDR3 is TGCGCCAGCAGCCAAGATTCGGGGAGCTCCTACAATGAGCAGTTCTTC.

The J gene is TRBJ2-1, the V gene TRBV11-2; D call uncertain. Germline V gives CDR1 SGHAT, CDR2 FQNNGV. CDR3 length equals 16 residues. Deletions cut 2 bases from V and 0 bases from J, with 11 bases between. CDR3 amino acids: CASSLSWGSSYNEQFF. CDR3 bases: TGTGCCAGCAGCTTAAGTTGGGGAAGCTCCTACAATGAGCAGTTCTTC.

The chain joins TRBV27 to TRBJ2-3, with 11 nucleotides matching TRBD2. Per the germline V gene, CDR1 is MNHEY and CDR2 is SMNVEV (reference sequence). This CDR3 has 13 amino acids. V lost 5 bases and J lost 12; bases outside the gene matches: 7. DNA of the CDR3: TGTGCCAGCAGTCCCATGACTAGCGGGGCCCAGTATTTT. Translated, it gives CASSPMTSGAQYF.